These 9 T cell receptor beta chains were sequenced from one sample in a study of blood T cell repertoires in COVID-19. This table comes from immunoSEQ multiplex PCR, and its TCRdb copy is limited to in-frame clones, with some not included. Of about 220,000 clones in the sample, 82% were seen once. Material for sequencing was peripheral blood. The receptors come from a woman in her 70s with COVID-19, enrolled during active disease.

The chain carries TRBV5-1 and TRBJ2-2, with 7 bases aligning to TRBD1. The CDR3 length is 16 residues. Trimming at V came to 0 bases and at J to 4 bases, leaving 6 bases not matched to a gene. From germline, CDR1 is SGHRS and CDR2 YFSETQ. CDR3 amino acids: CASSLAQGLPTGELFF. The CDR3 region has the DNA TGCGCCAGCAGCTTGGCACAGGGGCTACCCACCGGGGAGCTGTTTTTT.

The chain employs TRBV19 and TRBJ2-7; 7 bases align to TRBD1. Looked up from germline, CDR1 is LNHDA and CDR2 is SQIVND (reference sequence). The CDR3 has 13 amino acids. Trimming at V came to 4 bases and at J to 6 bases, leaving 6 bases not matched to a gene. CDR3 sequence reads: CASSNRAGGEQYF. CDR3 nucleotides: TGTGCCAGTAGTAACAGGGCAGGGGGCGAGCAGTACTTC.

The J gene is TRBJ2-2, the V gene TRBV18; D is unclear. Per germline, CDR1 KGHSH and CDR2 LQKENI. V was pared by 6 bases and J by 6 bases, with 5 bases between. CDR3 length: 11 amino acids. CDR3 sequence: CASSMSGELFF. The CDR3 coding sequence is TGTGCCAGCTCTATGTCCGGGGAGCTGTTTTTT.

This clone is deemed medium-sized (0.01 to 0.1%). The rearrangement links TRBV28 to TRBJ1-6; D remains unclear. CDR3 length: 14 residues. Germline V CDR1 and CDR2: MDHEN, SYDVKM. Trimming stripped 8 bases from V and 5 bases from J, with 13 bases between. CDR3: CASLALGDNSPLHF. The CDR3 DNA reads TGTGCCAGCTTAGCCCTAGGCGATAATTCACCCCTCCACTTT. Full variable domain (outside the CDR3, taken from reference TRBV28 and TRBJ1-6): DVKVTQSSRYLVKRTGEKVFLECVQDMDHENMFWYRQDPGLGLRLIYFSYDVKMKEKGDIPEGYSVSREKKERFSLILESASTNQTSMYLCASLALGDNSPLHFGNGTRLTVT.

As concerns this clone: This sample includes further DNA sequences coding for the same CDR3. This chain connects TRBV7-2 to TRBJ2-7; the D gene is possibly TRBD2 (5 bases). Germline assignment: CDR1 SGHTA and CDR2 FQGNSA. Trimming pared 5 bases from V and 3 bases from J, leaving 5 bases between. The CDR3 runs 11 residues. This CDR3 is CASSRGYEQYF. CDR3 nucleotides: TGTGCCAGCAGCCGGGGCTACGAGCAGTACTTC.

This clone was seen a few times. The chain is built from TRBV6-5 and TRBJ2-1; possible D gene TRBD1, 8 bases. Trimming left V 6 bases short and J 0 bases short, with 12 bases between. The CDR3 has 15 amino acids. CDR1 MNHEY and CDR2 SVGAGI come from the germline V gene. The CDR3 loop reads CASSSGTGSYNEQFF. In DNA, the CDR3 is TGTGCCAGCAGCAGCGGGACAGGCTCCTACAATGAGCAGTTCTTC.

The rearrangement links TRBV20-1 to TRBJ1-4; no clear D. Germline lookup yields CDR1 DFQATT and CDR2 SNEGSKA (reference sequence). The length of the CDR3 is 11 residues. Trimming removed 5 bases at V and 7 bases at J, with 8 bases between. CDR3 nucleotides: TGCAGTGCTTCATTCAGTGAAAAACTGTTTTTT. Amino acids: CSASFSEKLFF.

Here the CDR3 DNA reads TGTGCCACCAGTGAGTCCGGGACTAGCCAAGAGACCCAGTACTTC. This translates into CATSESGTSQETQYF. The chain carries TRBV24-1 and TRBJ2-5; TRBD2 matches at 8 bases. V was pared by 4 bases and J by 1 base, with 4 bases of the junction left unmatched. The V gene's germline CDR1 is KGHDR and CDR2 SFDVKD. The CDR3 length is 15 residues.

The chain employs TRBV7-9 and TRBJ1-1; D perhaps matches TRBD1 (5 bases). The CDR3 has 13 amino acids. V lost 4 bases, J lost 8 bases, and 14 bases lay in between. Germline V gene sequence: CDR1 SEHNR, CDR2 FQNEAQ (reference sequence). The CDR3 spells CASSSGGRSEAFF. Here the CDR3 DNA reads TGTGCCAGCAGCTCCGGGGGTAGATCCGAAGCTTTCTTT. The whole variable domain, filled in from reference TRBV7-9 and TRBJ1-1, reads DTGVSQNPRHKITKRGQNVTFRCDPISEHNRLYWYRQTLGQGPEFLTYFQNEAQLEKSRLLSDRFSAERPKGSFSTLEIQRTEQGDSAMYLCASSSGGRSEAFFGQGTRLTVV.